The 29 T cell receptor beta chains reported below all come from one sample, sequenced in a study of shared clonotypes between healthy human individuals. Here immunoSEQ multiplex PCR was the method, and the copy in TCRdb shows in-frame clones only, minus some. The top ten hold 0.1% to 0.15% of the sample, which has millions of clones, 95% seen once. Sequencing was done on a sample of naive CD4+ T cells sorted from blood. As to subset: CD45RA+ positively selected. The receptors were gathered from a man between 18 and 29 years old in good health.

As DNA, the CDR3 is TGTGCCAGCAGTGGTCCCGGGAACACTGAAGCTTTCTTT. This codes for CASSGPGNTEAFF. V and J are TRBV14 and TRBJ1-1; the D is unclear. CDR1 and CDR2 (germline): SGHDN, FVKESK. The CDR3 is 13 amino acids. Trimming pared 6 bases from V and 1 base from J, leaving 9 bases between.

The chain has TRBV7-2 and TRBJ2-7; D is unclear. The CDR3 sequence is 13 residues long. V was pared by 3 bases and J by 6 bases, with 12 bases between. Germline V gene lookup returns CDR1 SGHTA and CDR2 FQGNSA. The CDR3 sequence: CASSFRISSEQYF. Written as DNA, the CDR3 is TGTGCCAGCAGCTTCCGAATTTCGAGCGAGCAGTACTTC.

The chain combines TRBV30 with TRBJ1-4; 7 positions agree with TRBD1. Germline V gene sequence: CDR1 GTSNPN, CDR2 SVGIG (reference sequence). The ends lost 4 bases at V and 7 bases at J; junction bases unmatched: 6. The CDR3 extends over 13 amino acids. CDR3: CAWNWQGGEKLFF. The CDR3 DNA reads as TGTGCCTGGAATTGGCAGGGGGGTGAAAAACTGTTTTTT.

The chain links TRBV6-5 to TRBJ2-7; no firm D call. CDR1 and CDR2 from the germline V gene are MNHEY and SVGAGI. The CDR3 totals 13 residues. The V gene lost 8 bases and the J gene lost 3 bases, with 14 bases spanning the gap. Here the CDR3 reads CASGPAGGYEQYF. CDR3 coding DNA: TGTGCCAGCGGCCCGGCTGGCGGCTACGAGCAGTACTTC.

The chain employs TRBV4-1 and TRBJ1-4, with D uncertain. From germline, CDR1 is MGHRA and CDR2 YSYEKL. The CDR3 is made up of 20 amino acids. V lost 0 bases to trimming and J lost 0 bases, with 20 bases between them. CDR3: CASSQELGPPWRATNEKLFF. CDR3 DNA: TGCGCCAGCAGCCAAGAGCTCGGACCGCCCTGGCGGGCAACTAATGAAAAACTGTTTTTT.

The gene calls are TRBV4-1 and TRBJ2-1; 11 bases align to TRBD2. Germline values: CDR1 MGHRA, CDR2 YSYEKL. Trimming removed 1 base from V and 7 bases from J; junction bases left unmatched: 6. The length of the CDR3 is 16 residues. The CDR3 protein is CASSQVAGGARNEQFF. The CDR3, as DNA: TGCGCCAGCAGCCAAGTAGCGGGGGGGGCTAGAAATGAGCAGTTCTTC.

As regards this clone: This specimen includes other DNA sequences encoding the same CDR3. The CDR3 sequence: CASSLAGTGTYEQYF. The CDR3 nucleotides are TGTGCCAGCAGCTTGGCCGGGACAGGAACCTACGAGCAGTACTTC. The chain joins TRBV5-6 to TRBJ2-7, with 8 bases fitting TRBD1. Trimming cost V 0 bases and J 2 bases; bases outside gene matches: 4. CDR1 is SGHDT, CDR2 YYEEEE, per germline. The CDR3 runs to 15 residues.

This rearrangement joins TRBV5-4 to TRBJ2-2, with D maybe TRBD1 (5 bases). Germline values: CDR1 SGHNT, CDR2 YYREEE (reference sequence). The CDR3 runs 16 residues. Deletions cut 0 bases from V and 4 bases from J, with 13 bases between. The CDR3: CASSLGGQGSTGELFF. As DNA, the CDR3 is TGTGCCAGCAGCTTGGGTGGTCAGGGTAGCACCGGGGAGCTGTTTTTT.

This clone was counted a single time. This chain uses TRBV25-1 with TRBJ2-1, with TRBD1 matching over 7 bases. The CDR3 is 18 amino acids. The germline CDR1 and CDR2 sequences are MGHDK and SYGVNS. V shed 7 bases and J 1 base; nucleotides not matched to a gene: 16. The CDR3 sequence is CASTWTGGGYLSYNEQFF. The CDR3 region has the DNA TGTGCCAGCACCTGGACAGGAGGAGGATACTTATCCTACAATGAGCAGTTCTTC.

The chain recombines TRBV5-8 with TRBJ2-3; D is perhaps TRBD2 (5 bases). This CDR3 spans 15 amino acids. Germline V CDR1 and CDR2: SGHTS, YDEGEE. Trimming stripped 5 bases from V and 3 bases from J, with 16 bases between. The DNA for the CDR3 is TGTGCCAGCAGAGACTACCGGGCCGCGACAGATACGCAGTATTTT. This encodes CASRDYRAATDTQYF. Drawing the rest from reference TRBV5-8 and TRBJ2-3, the complete variable domain is EAGVTQSPTHLIKTRGQQATLRCSPISGHTSVYWYQQALGLGLQFLLWYDEGEERNRGNFPPRFSGRQFPNYSSELNVNALELEDSALYLCASRDYRAATDTQYFGPGTRLTVL.

Concerning this clone itself: Other DNA sequences of this sample code for an identical CDR3. J is TRBJ2-5 and V is TRBV9; D is ambiguous. This CDR3 is 13 amino acids long. The germline gives CDR1 SGDLS, CDR2 YYNGEE. V shed 0 bases and J shed 5 bases, with 8 bases lying between them. CDR3 amino acids: CASSVVEGETQYF. DNA for the CDR3: TGTGCCAGCAGCGTAGTCGAAGGCGAGACCCAGTACTTC.

The chain has TRBV5-1 and TRBJ2-7, with 8 bases matching TRBD2. There are 17 residues in the CDR3. Unmatched junction bases numbered 13, after V lost 3 bases and J lost 2 bases. From germline, CDR1 is SGHRS and CDR2 YFSETQ. The CDR3 protein is CASSSISGTGSAYEQYF. CDR3 DNA sequence: TGCGCCAGCAGCTCCATTAGCGGGACGGGATCCGCCTACGAGCAGTACTTC.

This clone was seen only once. The chain carries TRBV30 and TRBJ2-7; the match to TRBD1 covers 11 bases. The CDR3 runs 15 residues. With 2 bases clipped from V and 3 bases from J, the junction kept 6 bases outside the gene matches. CDR1 is GTSNPN and CDR2 is SVGIG in the germline V gene (reference sequence). The CDR3 DNA reads as TGTGCCTGGAGTCCCGGACAGGGGGCGGTCTACGAGCAGTACTTC. This gives the protein CAWSPGQGAVYEQYF.

This clone was counted a single time. J is TRBJ1-1 and V is TRBV5-6; 10 bases agree with TRBD1. This CDR3 is built from 18 residues. Germline values: CDR1 SGHDT, CDR2 YYEEEE. V trimming: 4 bases; J trimming: 3 bases; junction bases outside the gene matches: 15. In nucleotides, the CDR3 is TGTGCCAGCAGCCCGGGGACAGGGGCCAAGCCGGGGCACACTGAAGCTTTCTTT. This sequence encodes CASSPGTGAKPGHTEAFF.

This clone came up once. The V call is TRBV6-5, the J call TRBJ1-1, with D hard to call. Germline-derived CDR1 and CDR2 are MNHEY and SVGAGI. CDR3 size: 12 residues. Trimming took off 5 bases at V and 6 bases at J, with 10 bases between the two ends. The CDR3 DNA reads as TGTGCCAGCAGTGAACCGAATGCTGAAGCTTTCTTT. Translated, it gives CASSEPNAEAFF.

The J gene is TRBJ2-7, the V gene TRBV13; TRBD2 might be the D (6 bases). The germline V and J ends were trimmed by 6 bases and 3 bases, with 12 bases remaining between them. The length of the CDR3 is 13 residues. Germline V CDR1 and CDR2: PRHDT, FYEKMQ (reference sequence). The CDR3 is CASRLGTYYEQYF. The CDR3 bases are TGTGCCAGCAGGCTTGGGACTTACTACGAGCAGTACTTC.

The rearrangement uses TRBV12-5 and TRBJ2-1; D not resolved. V lost 6 bases and J lost 10, with 16 bases in between. CDR1 LGHNT and CDR2 FRNRAP come from the germline V gene. There are 13 residues in the CDR3. CDR3 amino acids: CASGRSRPEEQFF. Here the CDR3 DNA reads TGTGCTAGTGGCCGCTCCCGACCCGAGGAGCAGTTCTTC.

This clone has just a few counts. The sample carries other DNA sequences with the same CDR3. This chain uses TRBV5-4 with TRBJ2-2; 12 positions agree with TRBD2. V lost 5 bases, J lost 5 bases, and 4 bases stayed unmatched. CDR1 SGHNT and CDR2 YYREEE come from the germline V gene (reference sequence). The CDR3 consists of 15 residues. The CDR3 here is CASSRLAGETGELFF. The CDR3 bases are TGTGCCAGCAGTCGACTAGCGGGAGAAACCGGGGAGCTGTTTTTT.

This CDR3 is CASSVDNGAVTDTQYF. DNA of the CDR3: TGTGCCAGCAGCGTAGATAACGGAGCAGTCACAGATACGCAGTATTTT. This chain links TRBV9 with TRBJ2-3; the D is unclear. The V end lost 0 bases, the J end lost 2 bases, and 13 bases lay between the germline ends. This CDR3 is built from 16 residues. Germline CDR1 and CDR2: SGDLS and YYNGEE.

The V call is TRBV2, the J call TRBJ2-4, with TRBD1 matching over 11 bases. With V trimmed by 6 bases and J by 5 bases, 9 bases remained unmatched. The CDR3 has 16 amino acids. CDR1 and CDR2 (germline): SNHLY, FYNNEI. The CDR3 region is CASRQDRGRLENIQYF. The DNA for the CDR3 is TGTGCCAGCAGACAGGACAGGGGGCGGTTGGAAAACATTCAGTACTTC. The complete variable domain, with remaining parts taken from reference TRBV2 and TRBJ2-4, reads EPEVTQTPSHQVTQMGQEVILRCVPISNHLYFYWYRQILGQKVEFLVSFYNNEISEKSEIFDDQFSVERPDGSNFTLKIRSTKLEDSAMYFCASRQDRGRLENIQYFGAGTRLSVL.

The V gene is TRBV9, the J gene TRBJ1-1; D unresolved. Germline loops: CDR1 SGDLS, CDR2 YYNGEE. V lost 0 bases and J 0 bases, leaving 9 bases between the germline ends. CDR3 length equals 15 residues. The CDR3 here is CASSVVRMMNTEAFF. CDR3 DNA sequence: TGTGCCAGCAGCGTAGTTAGGATGATGAACACTGAAGCTTTCTTT.

The V and J genes are TRBV7-2 and TRBJ2-5, with D possibly TRBD1 on 6 matching bases. The CDR3 sequence is 14 residues long. CDR1 and CDR2 from the germline V gene are SGHTA and FQGNSA. V was trimmed by 3 bases and J by 9 bases, leaving 17 bases between them. The CDR3 DNA follows: TGTGCCAGCAGCTTTAAGGGCGGACCAGGGGCCCAGTACTTC. Translation gives CASSFKGGPGAQYF.

The gene calls are TRBV10-1 and TRBJ2-3, with 8 bases lining up with TRBD1. Germline CDR1 is WNHNN and CDR2 is SYGVQD (reference sequence). CDR3 length: 15 amino acids. V was clipped by 6 bases and J by 2 bases; unmatched bases: 7. The CDR3, as DNA: TGCGCCAGCAGCCCCGGGACAGGCTACACAGATACGCAGTATTTT. Its translation: CASSPGTGYTDTQYF.

J is TRBJ2-5 and V is TRBV10-3; TRBD1 is a possible D gene (6 bases). The CDR3 consists of 14 residues. Trimming took off 4 bases at V and 5 bases at J, with 14 bases between the two ends. CDR1 and CDR2 from the germline V gene are ENHRY and SYGVKD. CDR3 region: CAISGTETVETQYF. In DNA, the CDR3 is TGTGCCATCAGTGGGACAGAGACGGTGGAGACCCAGTACTTC.

This chain links TRBV5-1 with TRBJ2-4, with a tentative D call TRBD1 (6 bases). There are 15 residues in the CDR3. V gave up 0 bases and J gave up 6 bases, with 13 bases separating them. Germline CDR1 SGHRS, CDR2 YFSETQ. CDR3 sequence (DNA): TGCGCCAGCAGCTTGGAAGGGACAAAAGGAAACATTCAGTACTTC. Its protein product is CASSLEGTKGNIQYF.

CDR3 nucleotides: TGTGCCAGCAGCCCTAATTCTCCGGGACTCACCGGGGAGCTGTTTTTT. This translates into CASSPNSPGLTGELFF. The chain has TRBV7-2 and TRBJ2-2; D might be TRBD2 (6 bases). Germline CDR1 reads SGHTA; CDR2 reads FQGNSA. The V and J ends lost 5 bases and 4 bases respectively, with 17 bases between them. The CDR3 consists of 16 residues.

The chain joins TRBV7-9 to TRBJ2-2; D ambiguous. V lost 1 base, J lost 10 bases, and 13 bases lay in between. The CDR3 contains 14 residues. Germline V CDR1 and CDR2: SEHNR, FQNEAQ (reference sequence). The CDR3 loop is CASSLERPGKELFF. The CDR3 DNA reads TGTGCCAGCAGCTTAGAGCGTCCAGGCAAGGAGCTGTTTTTT.

For this clone: Different DNA sequences within this sample yield the same CDR3. The chain has TRBV5-1 and TRBJ1-4; 9 bases are shared with TRBD1. CDR1 and CDR2 from the germline V gene are SGHRS and YFSETQ. The CDR3 totals 15 residues. Trimming at V came to 0 bases and at J to 5 bases, leaving 2 bases not matched to a gene. CDR3 sequence: CASSLVGTGNEKLFF. The CDR3 coding sequence is TGCGCCAGCAGCTTGGTCGGGACAGGGAATGAAAAACTGTTTTTT.

The gene calls are TRBV28 and TRBJ1-2; perhaps TRBD1 as D (6 bases). Germline lookup yields CDR1 MDHEN and CDR2 SYDVKM. V lost 7 bases to trimming and J lost 7 bases, with 19 bases between them. The CDR3 length is 14 residues. The CDR3 coding sequence is TGTGCCAGCACCTGGAGGAGACAGGCCTCTGGCTACACCTTC. Translated: CASTWRRQASGYTF.